This paragraph covers one T cell receptor (beta chain) sequence. This table comes from immunoSEQ multiplex PCR, and its TCRdb copy is limited to in-frame clones, with some not included. The sample includes 80,000 to 95,000 clones, roughly 88% of them seen just once. The data belong to a study of blood T cell repertoires in COVID-19. The CDR3 covers 14 residues. V lost 0 bases, J lost 4 bases, and 9 bases lay in between. Germline CDR1 and CDR2: LGHNA and YSLEER. Sample: peripheral blood. The source of this sequence is a man aged 45-65 years with active or convalescent COVID-19. V gene TRBV4-3 combines with J gene TRBJ2-5; D ambiguous. This CDR3 reads CASSQDRVPETQYF. In DNA, the CDR3 is TGCGCCAGCAGCCAAGATCGAGTCCCAGAGACCCAGTACTTC.